The clone carrying this TCR beta chain was seen a few times. Its specificity is unknown. This specimen comes from a study of beta chain features in type 1 diabetes. Study in general: Similarity in age, gender and cell yields was seen between patients and healthy donors.

Investigators reverse transcribed all isolated RNA, so they sequenced expressed TCRB transcripts. This table comes from immunoSEQ multiplex PCR, and its TCRdb copy is limited to in-frame clones, with some not included. The sample carries 390,000 or so clones, around 14% recorded once. General study results and limits: Among patients, naive, central memory and Treg TCRB repertoires appeared more similar than among healthy donors. Sequencing used cDNA, and cells with high TCR expression could therefore be over-represented.

V was pared by 3 bases and J by 5 bases, with 13 bases of the junction left unmatched. CDR3 size: 16 residues. Germline V gene lookup returns CDR1 SGDLS and CDR2 YYNGEE. Sample: naive CD4+ T cells from blood. J is TRBJ2-5 and V is TRBV9, with TRBD1 matching over 7 bases. The receptor was isolated from a young man in good health. This CDR3 is CASSARQGPSMETQYF. The DNA of the CDR3 is TGTGCCAGCAGCGCACGACAGGGACCGTCCATGGAGACCCAGTACTTC.